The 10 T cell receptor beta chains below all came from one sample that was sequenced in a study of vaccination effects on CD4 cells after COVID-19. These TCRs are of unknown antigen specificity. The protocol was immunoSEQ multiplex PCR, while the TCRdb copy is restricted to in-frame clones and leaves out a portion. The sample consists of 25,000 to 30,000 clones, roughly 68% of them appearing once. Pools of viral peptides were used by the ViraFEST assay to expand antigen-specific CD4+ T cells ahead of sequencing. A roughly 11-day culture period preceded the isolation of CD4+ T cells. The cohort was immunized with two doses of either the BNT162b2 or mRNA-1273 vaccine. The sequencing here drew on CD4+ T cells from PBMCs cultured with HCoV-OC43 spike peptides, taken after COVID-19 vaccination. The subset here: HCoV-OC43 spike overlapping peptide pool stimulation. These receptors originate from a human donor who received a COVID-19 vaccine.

The CDR3 DNA is TGTGCCAGTTTTGGACAGGGGGCCGGGGAGACCCAGTACTTC. Its translation: CASFGQGAGETQYF. J is TRBJ2-5 and V is TRBV6-5; 11 nucleotides match TRBD1. J gave up 5 bases and V 9 bases, and 8 bases lay outside the gene matches. Germline V gives CDR1 MNHEY, CDR2 SVGAGI. This CDR3 has 14 amino acids.

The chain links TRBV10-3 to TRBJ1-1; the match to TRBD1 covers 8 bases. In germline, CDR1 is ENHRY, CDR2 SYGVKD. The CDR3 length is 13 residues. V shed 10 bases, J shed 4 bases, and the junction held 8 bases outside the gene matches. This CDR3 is CASLSGQGTEAFF. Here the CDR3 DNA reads TGTGCCAGTCTTAGTGGACAGGGCACTGAAGCTTTCTTT.

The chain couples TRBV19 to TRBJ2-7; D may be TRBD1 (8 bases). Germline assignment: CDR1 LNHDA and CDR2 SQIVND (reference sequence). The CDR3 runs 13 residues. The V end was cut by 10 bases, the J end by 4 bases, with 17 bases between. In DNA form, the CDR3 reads TGTGCCACCAGGGGGCGGGAGAAGTACGAGCAGTACTTC. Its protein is CATRGREKYEQYF.

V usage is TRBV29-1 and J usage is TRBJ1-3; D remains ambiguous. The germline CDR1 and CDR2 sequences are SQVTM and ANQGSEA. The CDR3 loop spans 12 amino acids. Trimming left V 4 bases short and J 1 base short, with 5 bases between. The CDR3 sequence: CSVGQSGNTIYF. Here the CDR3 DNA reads TGCAGCGTTGGGCAGTCTGGAAACACCATATATTTT.

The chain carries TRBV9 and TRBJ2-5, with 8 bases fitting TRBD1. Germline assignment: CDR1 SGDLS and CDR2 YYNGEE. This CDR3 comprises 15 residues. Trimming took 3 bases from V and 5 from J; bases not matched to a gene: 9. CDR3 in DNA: TGTGCCAGCAGCGCATCGGGACAGGTGATTGAGACCCAGTACTTC. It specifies CASSASGQVIETQYF.

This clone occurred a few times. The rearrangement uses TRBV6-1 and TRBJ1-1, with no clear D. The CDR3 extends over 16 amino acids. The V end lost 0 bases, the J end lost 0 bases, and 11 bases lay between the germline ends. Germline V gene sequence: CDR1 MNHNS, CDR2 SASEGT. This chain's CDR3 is CASSEAFRRLNTEAFF. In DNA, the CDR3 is TGTGCCAGCAGTGAAGCCTTCCGGAGGTTGAACACTGAAGCTTTCTTT.

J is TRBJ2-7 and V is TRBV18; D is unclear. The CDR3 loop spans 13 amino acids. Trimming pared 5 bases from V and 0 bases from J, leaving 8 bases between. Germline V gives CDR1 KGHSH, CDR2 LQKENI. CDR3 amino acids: CASSSLSSYEQYF. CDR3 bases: TGTGCCAGCTCAAGTCTTAGCTCCTACGAGCAGTACTTC.

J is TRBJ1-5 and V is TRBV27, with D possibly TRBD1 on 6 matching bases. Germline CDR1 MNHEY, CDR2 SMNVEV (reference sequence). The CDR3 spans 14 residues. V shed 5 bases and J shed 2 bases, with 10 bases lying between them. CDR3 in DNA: TGTGCCAGCAGTGAGTCAGGGGGCAATCAGCCCCAGCATTTT. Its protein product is CASSESGGNQPQHF.

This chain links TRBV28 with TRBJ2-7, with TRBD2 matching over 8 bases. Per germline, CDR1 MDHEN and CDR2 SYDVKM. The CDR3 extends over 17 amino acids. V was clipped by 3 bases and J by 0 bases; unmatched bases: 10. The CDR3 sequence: CASSFGAGGTSSYEQYF. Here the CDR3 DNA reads TGTGCCAGCAGTTTCGGCGCGGGAGGTACCAGCTCCTACGAGCAGTACTTC.

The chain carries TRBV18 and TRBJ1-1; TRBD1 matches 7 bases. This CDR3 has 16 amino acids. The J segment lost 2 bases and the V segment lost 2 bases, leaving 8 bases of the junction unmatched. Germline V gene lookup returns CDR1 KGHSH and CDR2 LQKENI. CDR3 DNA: TGTGCCAGCTCACCAATAAGAGGGGGCTCCAACACTGAAGCTTTCTTT. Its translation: CASSPIRGGSNTEAFF.